This TCR beta chain was identified during a study of memory CD4+ T cells and cytomegalovirus serostatus. Study overall: This sample comes from healthy Belgian adults, about nine CMV seropositive, approximately 24 seronegative. Whole-study findings and limits: CD4+ memory repertoires contained about 40% of the roughly 150 reported CMV TCRbeta sequences. The CMV-associated TCR signature appears largely within the CD4+ memory repertoire.

Assay: immunoSEQ multiplex PCR; the TCRdb copy retains only in-frame clones and omits some. The sample carries 80,000 or so clones, about 73% recorded once. V was pared by 0 bases and J by 6 bases, with 11 bases between. The germline CDR1 and CDR2 sequences are SGHDN and FVKESK. The CDR3 contains 15 residues. Points on this clone: Its antigen is unidentified.

Single viable CD3+CD4+CD8-CD45RO+ cells were sorted as the memory CD4+ T cells. The source material was memory CD4+ T cells from blood. This clonotype originated in an adult in good health and CMV-seropositive. The chain links TRBV14 to TRBJ2-2; weak D call: TRBD1 (6 bases). The CDR3, as DNA: TGTGCCAGCAGCCAAGATTCGTGGGGGCCCGGGGAGCTGTTTTTT. Encoded protein: CASSQDSWGPGELFF.